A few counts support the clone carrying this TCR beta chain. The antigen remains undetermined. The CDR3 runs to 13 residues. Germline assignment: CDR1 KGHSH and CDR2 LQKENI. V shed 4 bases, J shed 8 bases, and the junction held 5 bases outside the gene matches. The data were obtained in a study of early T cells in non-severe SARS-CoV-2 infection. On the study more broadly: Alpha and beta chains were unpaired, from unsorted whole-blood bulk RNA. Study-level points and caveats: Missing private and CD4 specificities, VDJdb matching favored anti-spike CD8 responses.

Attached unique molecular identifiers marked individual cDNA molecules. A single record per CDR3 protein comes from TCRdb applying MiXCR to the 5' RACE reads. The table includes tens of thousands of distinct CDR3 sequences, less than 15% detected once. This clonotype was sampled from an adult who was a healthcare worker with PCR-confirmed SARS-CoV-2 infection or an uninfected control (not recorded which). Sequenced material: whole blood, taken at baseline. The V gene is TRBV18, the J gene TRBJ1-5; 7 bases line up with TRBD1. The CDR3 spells CASSQNRGEPQHF. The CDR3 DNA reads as TGTGCCAGCTCACAAAACAGGGGTGAGCCCCAGCATTTT.